This TCR beta chain emerged from a study of T-cell memory formation after mild COVID-19. V was pared by 3 bases and J by 0 bases, with 10 bases of the junction left unmatched. The length of the CDR3 is 17 residues. Germline V gene lookup returns CDR1 DFQATT and CDR2 SNEGSKA (reference sequence). A 5'RACE reaction primed in the constant segment made cDNA libraries of TCR alpha and TCR beta, and these carried sample barcodes and UMIs. A single record per CDR3 protein comes from TCRdb applying MiXCR to the 5' RACE reads. The profile shows approximately 260,000 distinct CDR3 sequences, approximately 15% of them singletons. A few counts support this clonotype.

Sample: PBMCs or a T cell subset sorted from them (not recorded which). The receptor's source is a young man who had mild COVID-19 (a few samples of this study predate the infection). Cell type and time point are not known. This chain joins TRBV20-1 and TRBJ2-3, with 9 bases fitting TRBD2. CDR3 sequence reads: CSASDSLAGTSTDTQYF. The CDR3 DNA follows: TGCAGTGCTAGCGACTCACTAGCGGGCACTAGCACAGATACGCAGTATTTT.